The rows below give T cell receptor beta chains drawn from one sample of a study of shared clonotypes between healthy human individuals. Assay used: immunoSEQ multiplex PCR; TCRdb lists only in-frame clones, some missing. Of approximately 2,000,000 clones detected, about nine tenths appear once; the ten largest clones hold roughly 0.34%. The specimen sequenced was naive CD4+ T cells from PBMCs. Every receptor here comes from a man aged 18 to 29 in good health. Some clones in this sample may be carry-over from other donors' samples. The CDR3 runs from the conserved cysteine through the conserved F or W. Fields, in order: J gene, D gene, clone size, V gene, CDR3 DNA, CDR3 protein. D genes are given only for firm matches. Some rows mark clone size as missing; the rest say once, few, many or name a class of expanded clone.

j_call: TRBJ2-1; d_call: TRBD1; clone_size: .; v_call: TRBV2; cdr3_nt: TGTGCCAGCAGTGCGGAGACAGGGACGTACAATGAGCAGTTCTTC; cdr3_aa: CASSAETGTYNEQFF
j_call: TRBJ2-6; d_call: .; clone_size: .; v_call: TRBV5-1; cdr3_nt: TGCGCCAGCAGTATGTCTGGGGCCAACGTCCTGACTTTC; cdr3_aa: CASSMSGANVLTF
j_call: TRBJ1-1; d_call: .; clone_size: few; v_call: TRBV7-9; cdr3_nt: TGTGCCAGCAGCTTGTCGGGGAACACTGAAGCTTTCTTT; cdr3_aa: CASSLSGNTEAFF
j_call: TRBJ2-7; d_call: TRBD2; clone_size: .; v_call: TRBV5-1; cdr3_nt: TGCGCCAGCAGCTCCGGGACTAGCGGGATCTCCACCTACGAGCAGTACTTC; cdr3_aa: CASSSGTSGISTYEQYF
j_call: TRBJ2-2; d_call: .; clone_size: .; v_call: TRBV6-1; cdr3_nt: TGTGCCAGCAGTCGCCTTAGGTCCGGGGAGCTGTTTTTT; cdr3_aa: CASSRLRSGELFF
j_call: TRBJ2-1; d_call: .; clone_size: .; v_call: TRBV30; cdr3_nt: TGTGCCTGGAGTGGCAGATGGGGGAGCCCTCCTTCTATAGTCTACAATGAGCAGTTCTTC; cdr3_aa: CAWSGRWGSPPSIVYNEQFF
j_call: TRBJ2-5; d_call: TRBD2; clone_size: .; v_call: TRBV7-6; cdr3_nt: TGTGCCAGCAGCGATGGGAGGGAAGAGACCCAGTACTTC; cdr3_aa: CASSDGREETQYF
j_call: TRBJ1-4; d_call: .; clone_size: .; v_call: TRBV27; cdr3_nt: TGTGCCAGCAGTTCGGGATCCCAAGGAGAAAAACTGTTTTTT; cdr3_aa: CASSSGSQGEKLFF
j_call: TRBJ2-1; d_call: TRBD2; clone_size: .; v_call: TRBV12-5; cdr3_nt: TGTGCTAGTGGTTTGTTAACCCAACCCTCGGGACTAGCTGCCTACAATGAGCAGTTCTTC; cdr3_aa: CASGLLTQPSGLAAYNEQFF
j_call: TRBJ2-4; d_call: TRBD1; clone_size: .; v_call: TRBV2; cdr3_nt: TGTGCCAGCAGTGGGACAGGGATCCTATTCTTC; cdr3_aa: CASSGTGILFF
j_call: TRBJ1-1; d_call: .; clone_size: .; v_call: TRBV10-3; cdr3_nt: TGTGCCATCAGTGAGAGCATGAACACTGAAGCTTTCTTT; cdr3_aa: CAISESMNTEAFF
j_call: TRBJ2-7; d_call: .; clone_size: .; v_call: TRBV2; cdr3_nt: TGTGCCAGCAGCCCCGGGACTCCTCCCTACGAGCAGTACTTC; cdr3_aa: CASSPGTPPYEQYF
j_call: TRBJ2-1; d_call: .; clone_size: .; v_call: TRBV2; cdr3_nt: TGTGCCAGCAGCCGCTCCTACAATGAGCAGTTCTTC; cdr3_aa: CASSRSYNEQFF
j_call: TRBJ2-5; d_call: TRBD2; clone_size: .; v_call: TRBV11-3; cdr3_nt: TGTGCCAGCAGCCCCGGGACTAGCGGGTGGAAAGAGACCCAGTACTTC; cdr3_aa: CASSPGTSGWKETQYF
j_call: TRBJ1-1; d_call: .; clone_size: .; v_call: TRBV18; cdr3_nt: TGTGCCAGCTCACCGTTCGAGAGTGGGACAGAAGCTTTCTTT; cdr3_aa: CASSPFESGTEAFF
j_call: TRBJ2-7; d_call: .; clone_size: .; v_call: TRBV7-2; cdr3_nt: TGTGCCAGCAGCTTAGTCATGGAGTACGAGCAGTACTTC; cdr3_aa: CASSLVMEYEQYF
j_call: TRBJ1-1; d_call: TRBD1; clone_size: few; v_call: TRBV30; cdr3_nt: TGTGCCGGGGACAGGGTGAACACTGAAGCTTTCTTT; cdr3_aa: CAGDRVNTEAFF
j_call: TRBJ2-7; d_call: .; clone_size: .; v_call: TRBV6-6; cdr3_nt: TGTGCCAGCAGTTACGGCTCAGCCCCCTACGAGCAGTACTTC; cdr3_aa: CASSYGSAPYEQYF
j_call: TRBJ2-5; d_call: TRBD2; clone_size: once; v_call: TRBV5-4; cdr3_nt: TGTGCCAGCAGCCTACCGACTAGCGGCCAAGAGACCCAGTACTTC; cdr3_aa: CASSLPTSGQETQYF
j_call: TRBJ2-5; d_call: .; clone_size: once; v_call: TRBV6-4; cdr3_nt: TGTGCCAGCAGTGACTCCCCAAGAGAGACCCAGTACTTC; cdr3_aa: CASSDSPRETQYF
j_call: TRBJ2-7; d_call: TRBD2; clone_size: .; v_call: TRBV4-2; cdr3_nt: TGTGCCAGCAGCCAAGAGTTCCTAGCGGTCTCCTACGAGCAGTACTTC; cdr3_aa: CASSQEFLAVSYEQYF
j_call: TRBJ2-1; d_call: TRBD2; clone_size: .; v_call: TRBV7-9; cdr3_nt: TGTGCCAGCAGCTCGGGACTAGCGGGAGGGAATGAGCAGTTCTTC; cdr3_aa: CASSSGLAGGNEQFF
j_call: TRBJ2-2; d_call: .; clone_size: .; v_call: TRBV5-1; cdr3_nt: TGCGCCAGCAGCTTGGAAGGAGGGGGAACCGGGGAGCTGTTTTTT; cdr3_aa: CASSLEGGGTGELFF
j_call: TRBJ2-3; d_call: .; clone_size: .; v_call: TRBV27; cdr3_nt: TGTGCCAGCAGTTTGATGCGCGGGGCCAGCACAGATACGCAGTATTTT; cdr3_aa: CASSLMRGASTDTQYF
j_call: TRBJ1-2; d_call: .; clone_size: .; v_call: TRBV28; cdr3_nt: TGTGCCAGCATGCCGGACAGTCAGATCTATGGCTACACCTTC; cdr3_aa: CASMPDSQIYGYTF
j_call: TRBJ2-5; d_call: .; clone_size: .; v_call: TRBV5-4; cdr3_nt: TGTGCCAGCAGCTTGGGACTACAGACGACCGCTGAGACCCAGTACTTC; cdr3_aa: CASSLGLQTTAETQYF
j_call: TRBJ1-5; d_call: TRBD1; clone_size: .; v_call: TRBV5-8; cdr3_nt: TGTGCCAGCAGCTTGGGCTGGGACAGGGATCAGCCCCAGCATTTT; cdr3_aa: CASSLGWDRDQPQHF
j_call: TRBJ1-2; d_call: .; clone_size: .; v_call: TRBV18; cdr3_nt: TGTGCCAGCTCACCAGACTCCCGTGGCAGATCTAACTATGGCTACACCTTC; cdr3_aa: CASSPDSRGRSNYGYTF
j_call: TRBJ2-3; d_call: .; clone_size: .; v_call: TRBV4-1; cdr3_nt: TGCGCCAGCAGCCAAAGAGGGGGGCCCTCCACAGATACGCAGTATTTT; cdr3_aa: CASSQRGGPSTDTQYF
j_call: TRBJ2-7; d_call: TRBD1; clone_size: .; v_call: TRBV5-4; cdr3_nt: TGTGCCAGCAGCAAGCCGGGACAGGGGGCGAGGGAGCAGTACTTC; cdr3_aa: CASSKPGQGAREQYF
j_call: TRBJ2-1; d_call: .; clone_size: once; v_call: TRBV1; cdr3_nt: TGCACCAGCAGCCAAGAGGGTGTGACAGGGGCAAACTACAATGAGCAGTTCTTC; cdr3_aa: CTSSQEGVTGANYNEQFF
j_call: TRBJ2-5; d_call: TRBD2; clone_size: .; v_call: TRBV9; cdr3_nt: TGTGCCAGCAGCGAGACTAGCGGGAGGGCCGGGGAGACCCAGTACTTC; cdr3_aa: CASSETSGRAGETQYF
j_call: TRBJ2-3; d_call: .; clone_size: .; v_call: TRBV6-6; cdr3_nt: TGTGCCAGCAGTTTCACATTCCAGAGCACAGATACGCAGTATTTT; cdr3_aa: CASSFTFQSTDTQYF
j_call: TRBJ1-1; d_call: .; clone_size: .; v_call: TRBV29-1; cdr3_nt: TGCAGCGTGCTCAGGGGCAAGAACACTGAAGCTTTCTTT; cdr3_aa: CSVLRGKNTEAFF
j_call: TRBJ1-2; d_call: TRBD1; clone_size: .; v_call: TRBV29-1; cdr3_nt: TGCAGCGTTGAAACTGGCGACAGGGACTATGGCTACACCTTC; cdr3_aa: CSVETGDRDYGYTF
j_call: TRBJ1-6; d_call: .; clone_size: .; v_call: TRBV4-1; cdr3_nt: TGCGCCAGCAGCCAAGATCTCGTCTGGGGTAACAATTCACCCCTCCACTTT; cdr3_aa: CASSQDLVWGNNSPLHF
j_call: TRBJ2-1; d_call: .; clone_size: .; v_call: TRBV19; cdr3_nt: TGTGCCAGTAGTATTCCGGGAATATCCTACAATGAGCAGTTCTTC; cdr3_aa: CASSIPGISYNEQFF
j_call: TRBJ2-1; d_call: .; clone_size: .; v_call: TRBV30; cdr3_nt: TGTGCCTGGAACCCCACTCGGAGCTCCCCAGGGAGATCCTACAATGAGCAGTTCTTC; cdr3_aa: CAWNPTRSSPGRSYNEQFF
j_call: TRBJ1-1; d_call: .; clone_size: .; v_call: TRBV2; cdr3_nt: TGTGCCAGCTGGATGGGCCGACGAAACACTGAAGCTTTCTTT; cdr3_aa: CASWMGRRNTEAFF
j_call: TRBJ2-1; d_call: .; clone_size: .; v_call: TRBV5-1; cdr3_nt: TGCGCCAGCAGCTTGGGGGTATACAATGAGCAGTTCTTC; cdr3_aa: CASSLGVYNEQFF
j_call: TRBJ2-5; d_call: .; clone_size: .; v_call: TRBV18; cdr3_nt: TGTGCCAGCTCAAAGGACATGCAAGAGACCCAGTACTTC; cdr3_aa: CASSKDMQETQYF
j_call: TRBJ1-5; d_call: .; clone_size: .; v_call: TRBV27; cdr3_nt: TGTGCCAGCAGTTTTCAATCGACTCAGCCCCAGCATTTT; cdr3_aa: CASSFQSTQPQHF
j_call: TRBJ1-2; d_call: .; clone_size: .; v_call: TRBV27; cdr3_nt: TGTGCCAGCAGTTTCGCGGGTGATGGCTACACCTTC; cdr3_aa: CASSFAGDGYTF
j_call: TRBJ1-4; d_call: .; clone_size: .; v_call: TRBV29-1; cdr3_nt: TGCAGCGTTGTGGCGCCAGCAGCGGAAAAACTGTTTTTT; cdr3_aa: CSVVAPAAEKLFF
j_call: TRBJ1-4; d_call: .; clone_size: .; v_call: TRBV28; cdr3_nt: TGTGCCAGCAGAGAAGCCTTAACTAATGAAAAACTGTTTTTT; cdr3_aa: CASREALTNEKLFF
j_call: TRBJ2-7; d_call: .; clone_size: .; v_call: TRBV11-2; cdr3_nt: TGTGCCAGCAGCTTACTCCAGGGGGGAGGATCTTCCCCCTACGAGCAGTACTTC; cdr3_aa: CASSLLQGGGSSPYEQYF
j_call: TRBJ2-7; d_call: .; clone_size: .; v_call: TRBV27; cdr3_nt: TGTGCCAGCAAGACCGGCGGAGGGAACTACGAGCAGTACTTC; cdr3_aa: CASKTGGGNYEQYF
j_call: TRBJ2-5; d_call: TRBD2; clone_size: .; v_call: TRBV5-6; cdr3_nt: TGTGCCAGCAGCTTGGATTTTATGACTAGCGGGAGCCGAGAGACCCAGTACTTC; cdr3_aa: CASSLDFMTSGSRETQYF
j_call: TRBJ2-7; d_call: TRBD1; clone_size: once; v_call: TRBV23-1; cdr3_nt: TGCGCCAGCAGTCAACGAAAGGACAGGGATGACGAGCAGTACTTC; cdr3_aa: CASSQRKDRDDEQYF